This is a list of T cell receptor beta chains from one sample in a study of PD-1 blockade in classical Hodgkin lymphoma. Generated by immunoSEQ multiplex PCR, the TCRdb table keeps only in-frame clones and is missing some. The sample lists roughly 12,000 clones, about 68% occurring once. The specimen was peripheral blood mononuclear cells (PBMCs), collected at baseline. These receptors were taken from a human donor with classical Hodgkin lymphoma. The CDR3 runs from the conserved cysteine through the conserved F or W. The order of the fields is V gene, J gene, clone size, D gene, CDR3 length, CDR3 protein, CDR3 DNA. D genes are given only for firm matches. Clone size is not always given. Where it is, it says once, few, many or a class for expanded clones.

>TRBV5-1|TRBJ2-3|-|-|13
CASSDGSLDTQYF
TGCGCCAGCAGTGATGGGAGCTTAGATACGCAGTATTTT
>TRBV21-1|TRBJ1-5|-|-|16
CASEGPWRGIDQPQHF
TGTGCCAGCGAGGGACCCTGGAGGGGGATTGATCAGCCCCAGCATTTT
>TRBV28|TRBJ1-6|-|-|14
CASSSQWDNSPLHF
TGTGCCAGCAGTTCACAGTGGGATAATTCACCCCTCCACTTT
>TRBV5-1|TRBJ2-3|-|TRBD1|14
CASSFSDREDTQYF
TGCGCCAGCAGCTTTTCGGACAGGGAGGATACGCAGTATTTT
>TRBV4-2|TRBJ1-3|few|-|16
CASSQDLQATGNTIYF
TGTGCCAGCAGCCAAGATCTTCAGGCAACTGGAAACACCATATATTTT
>TRBV5-5|TRBJ2-1|-|-|15
CASSFGYAGNNEQFF
TGTGCCAGCAGCTTCGGGTACGCTGGGAACAATGAGCAGTTCTTC
>TRBV4-3|TRBJ2-3|-|TRBD1|18
CASSLRSRGQELTDTQYF
TGCGCCAGCAGCCTAAGATCCCGGGGACAGGAACTCACAGATACGCAGTATTTT
>TRBV7-7|TRBJ2-5|few|TRBD2|16
CASSLILAGGRETQYF
TGTGCTAGCAGCTTAATCCTAGCGGGGGGGCGTGAGACCCAGTACTTC
>TRBV13|TRBJ2-3|-|-|15
CASSLGRGYTDTQYF
TGTGCCAGCAGCTTAGGAAGGGGATACACAGATACGCAGTATTTT
>TRBV7-2|TRBJ1-6|-|TRBD1|14
CASSLSRGQGTLHF
TGTGCCAGCAGCTTAAGCAGGGGACAGGGGACCCTCCACTTT
>TRBV7-9|TRBJ1-5|-|-|15
CASSLSGDSNQPQHF
TGTGCCAGCAGCTTGTCTGGAGATAGCAATCAGCCCCAGCATTTT
>TRBV7-2|TRBJ1-5|-|-|13
CASSFGGGQPQHF
TGTGCCAGCAGCTTCGGGGGCGGTCAGCCCCAGCATTTT
>TRBV5-4|TRBJ1-1|medium-sized|-|13
CASSFDRHTEAFF
TGTGCCAGCAGCTTTGACAGACACACTGAAGCTTTCTTT
>TRBV28|TRBJ1-5|-|-|11
CASSFSGSQHF
TGTGCCAGCAGTTTTTCCGGATCTCAGCATTTT
>TRBV28|TRBJ2-3|once|TRBD2|16
CASSLSSGGAGDTQYF
TGTGCCAGCAGTTTATCCTCGGGGGGGGCGGGAGATACGCAGTATTTT
>TRBV29-1|TRBJ1-5|-|-|13
CSVATGLAQPQHF
TGCAGCGTTGCCACAGGGTTGGCACAGCCCCAGCATTTT
>TRBV6-5|TRBJ1-2|-|-|16
CASSYSKSGSGFGYTF
TGTGCCAGCAGTTACTCGAAAAGTGGGAGTGGGTTCGGCTACACCTTC
>TRBV6-1|TRBJ2-7|once|TRBD1|13
CASSGQGARKQYF
TGTGCCAGCAGTGGACAGGGGGCTAGAAAGCAGTACTTC
>TRBV28|TRBJ1-1|-|-|15
CASSLVPVGGVWAFF
TGTGCCAGCAGTTTAGTTCCAGTGGGGGGGGTTTGGGCTTTCTTT
>TRBV11-2|TRBJ1-5|-|-|18
CASTLPHGGMNSNQPQHF
TGTGCCAGCACCCTACCCCACGGGGGCATGAATAGCAATCAGCCCCAGCATTTT
>TRBV25-1|TRBJ2-5|-|-|13
CASSESGRTTQYF
TGTGCCAGCAGTGAATCCGGGAGAACGACCCAGTACTTC
>TRBV10-3|TRBJ2-5|-|-|14
CAISESVTAETQYF
TGTGCCATCAGTGAGTCGGTCACAGCAGAGACCCAGTACTTC
>TRBV5-4|TRBJ1-6|once|-|15
CASSLGGSYNSPLHF
TGTGCCAGCAGCTTGGGGGGCTCCTATAATTCACCCCTCCACTTT
>TRBV19|TRBJ1-1|few|-|14
CASSIGRANTEAFF
TGTGCCAGTAGTATAGGAAGAGCGAACACTGAAGCTTTCTTT
>TRBV6-5|TRBJ2-5|-|-|13
CASSYNDQETQYF
TGTGCCAGCAGTTACAACGACCAAGAGACCCAGTACTTC
>TRBV7-2|TRBJ1-1|few|-|13
CASSLAENTEAFF
TGTGCCAGCAGCTTAGCGGAAAACACTGAAGCTTTCTTT
>TRBV28|TRBJ2-3|-|TRBD2|15
CASSLPSGLTDTQYF
TGTGCCAGCAGTTTACCTAGCGGACTCACAGATACGCAGTATTTT
>TRBV19|TRBJ2-3|-|TRBD2|16
CASSAQGLALTDTQYF
TGTGCCAGTAGTGCCCAGGGACTAGCGCTGACAGATACGCAGTATTTT
>TRBV4-3|TRBJ2-2|few|TRBD1|14
CASSHDRAPGELFF
TGCGCCAGCAGCCATGACAGGGCCCCCGGGGAGCTGTTTTTT
>TRBV6-1|TRBJ1-5|medium-sized|-|15
CASSEAPGQNQPQHF
TGTGCCAGCAGTGAAGCTCCAGGGCAAAATCAGCCCCAGCATTTT
>TRBV19|TRBJ1-2|-|TRBD1|17
CASSWAASDRGRYGYTF
TGTGCCAGTAGTTGGGCCGCATCGGACAGGGGACGTTATGGCTACACCTTC
>TRBV9|TRBJ2-3|once|TRBD2|16
CASSVGTSGRTDTQYF
TGTGCCAGCAGCGTAGGAACTAGCGGTCGCACAGATACGCAGTATTTT
>TRBV7-3|TRBJ1-4|-|-|15
CASSFLLATNEKLFF
TGTGCCAGCAGTTTTCTACTTGCAACTAATGAAAAACTGTTTTTT
>TRBV18|TRBJ1-2|few|-|14
CASSPSGIRGGYTF
TGTGCCAGCTCACCCTCAGGGATAAGGGGTGGCTACACCTTC
>TRBV4-2|TRBJ2-5|few|TRBD2|18
CASSQGTSGGVGQETQYF
TGTGCCAGCAGCCAAGGGACTAGCGGGGGGGTGGGGCAAGAGACCCAGTACTTC
>TRBV5-1|TRBJ2-1|-|-|14
CASSLFPRYNEQFF
TGCGCCAGCAGCTTGTTCCCGAGGTACAATGAGCAGTTCTTC
>TRBV6-1|TRBJ2-5|-|-|12
CASSPLQETQYF
TGTGCCAGCAGCCCACTCCAAGAGACCCAGTACTTC
>TRBV2|TRBJ2-1|-|TRBD1|15
CASSEMGQGWNEQFF
TGTGCCAGCAGTGAAATGGGACAGGGTTGGAATGAGCAGTTCTTC
>TRBV7-2|TRBJ2-3|-|-|12
CASSLSADTQYF
TGTGCCAGCAGCTTAAGTGCGGATACGCAGTATTTT
>TRBV5-6|TRBJ1-1|-|-|13
CASSPEGVSEAFF
TGTGCCAGCAGCCCCGAGGGGGTGTCTGAAGCTTTCTTT
>TRBV7-2|TRBJ1-5|once|TRBD1|17
CASSLGDRIRSNQPQHF
TGTGCCAGCAGCTTGGGGGACAGAATCCGTAGCAATCAGCCCCAGCATTTT
>TRBV4-1|TRBJ1-2|-|-|15
CASSQVGVGEGGYTF
TGCGCCAGCAGCCAGGTGGGGGTTGGGGAGGGAGGCTACACCTTC
>TRBV6-1|TRBJ2-5|few|-|14
CASRDPGGQETQYF
TGTGCCAGCAGGGACCCCGGGGGACAAGAGACCCAGTACTTC
>TRBV28|TRBJ2-1|-|-|15
CASSERFSSYNEQFF
TGTGCCAGCAGTGAGCGGTTCAGCTCCTACAATGAGCAGTTCTTC
>TRBV18|TRBJ2-5|-|-|14
CASSPPSAQETQYF
TGTGCCAGCTCACCACCTAGCGCCCAAGAGACCCAGTACTTC
>TRBV6-1|TRBJ1-2|-|-|15
CASSAPDRLRYGYTF
TGTGCCAGCAGTGCCCCCGACAGGCTTCGCTATGGCTACACCTTC
>TRBV7-8|TRBJ2-5|-|-|15
CASSFRGRWEETQYF
TGTGCCAGCAGCTTCAGGGGCCGGTGGGAAGAGACCCAGTACTTC
>TRBV6-6|TRBJ2-1|-|TRBD1|15
CASHARGQGARSEFF
TGTGCCAGCCACGCACGTGGACAGGGGGCCCGGAGTGAGTTCTTC
>TRBV10-3|TRBJ1-2|once|TRBD1|15
CAIKIRGRGTDGYTF
TGTGCCATCAAGATCCGGGGCAGGGGGACGGATGGCTACACCTTC